The present entry profiles one TCR beta chain with its context. What it binds is not known. The data belong to a study of vaccination effects on CD4 cells after COVID-19. The wider study: Two doses of either BNT162b2 or mRNA-1273 were given to each participant.

Germline CDR1 is LNHDA and CDR2 is SQIVND (reference sequence). Trimming pared 5 bases from V and 3 bases from J, leaving 10 bases between. The CDR3 totals 13 residues. Sequencing was performed with immunoSEQ multiplex PCR; in TCRdb, only in-frame clones are kept and a portion is missing. The sample consists of about 54,000 clones, around 75% of them appearing once. Sequencing was preceded by expansion of antigen-specific CD4+ T cells with viral peptide pools in the ViraFEST assay. With more than nine days of culture completed, CD4+ T cells were isolated. About 1.8 million PBMC were seeded per well and grown in the presence of about 9.6 IU/ml IL-2 and 10 ug/ml peptides. The authors exchanged half the medium for IL-2 medium on days 3 and 7.

J is TRBJ1-1 and V is TRBV19; no definite D call. Sample: CD4+ T cells from PBMCs cultured with HCoV-229E spike peptides, taken before COVID-19 vaccination. The clonotype comes from a human donor who received a COVID-19 vaccine. For the CDR3, the DNA is TGTGCCAGTAGTCTGGACGGGGACACTGAAGCTTTCTTT. Protein sequence: CASSLDGDTEAFF.